The T cell receptor beta chain described here comes from a study of blood T cells in healthy people across ages. Every sample had a minimum of 6 million PBMCs isolated. Turning to this clonotype: The antigen is unknown. A much larger clonotype is one base distant, so this may be a read error.

Overall study results and limits: Nothing was known about donor CMV status, and this possibly confounded expanded clonotype changes.

Germline CDR1 DFQATT, CDR2 SNEGSKA (reference sequence). The CDR3 is made up of 15 amino acids. Sample-barcoded 5' priming and a J-beta primer mix drove a second PCR of about 6 to 11 cycles. TCRdb re-called the 5' RACE reads through MiXCR, storing one row per CDR3 protein. The data show about 670,000 distinct CDR3 sequences, around 43% seen once. The sequenced sample was blood. This sequence joins TRBV20-1 and TRBJ2-7; 9 nucleotides match TRBD1. The origin of this receptor is a man older than 75 in good health. CDR3 DNA: TGCAGTGCTAGAACTACCGGGACAGGGTCCTGCGAGCAGTACTTC. Its protein is CSARTTGTGSCEQYF.